This record concerns one T cell receptor beta chain sequence. Its matching antigen is unknown. This sample stems from a study of cytomegalovirus exposure and HLA in healthy donors. This CDR3 is built from 13 residues. Trimming shortened V by 3 bases and J by 6 bases, and 9 bases separated the two germline ends. Germline CDR1 reads ENHRY; CDR2 reads SYGVKD. Use of 60 Vbeta and 13 Jbeta primers characterized the PCR. Using immunoSEQ multiplex PCR, the repertoire was profiled, and TCRdb retains in-frame clones only, with some absent. The table lists approximately 170,000 clones, 65% to 85% of them singletons. Overall study findings and caveats: In vitro confirmation showed three CMV-associated chains to be CMV antigen specific.

Material for sequencing was PBMCs. The V call is TRBV10-3, the J call TRBJ1-5; tentatively, D is TRBD1 (5 bases). The source is a boy between 2 and 10 years old in good health and CMV-seronegative. DNA of the CDR3: TGTGCCATCAGTGAAAGTGGGGCTCAGCCCCAGCATTTT. Translation gives CAISESGAQPQHF.